What follows are 21 T cell receptor beta chains derived from one specimen sequenced in a study of graft-versus-host responses after intestinal transplantation. Repertoires were generated with immunoSEQ multiplex PCR, while TCRdb's copy carries only in-frame clones and drops some. The data show 45,000 to 55,000 clones, about 90% seen once. The sequenced sample was PBMCs, obtained 650 to 670 days after intestinal transplant. The source is a human patient who received an intestinal transplant, so some T cells may come from the graft donor.

The chain uses TRBV10-2 and TRBJ1-2; D gene ambiguous. This CDR3 is built from 11 residues. CDR1 WSHSY and CDR2 SAAADI come from the germline V gene. CDR3 amino acids: CVGWADDGYTF. The DNA of the CDR3 is TGCGTCGGATGGGCCGATGACGGCTACACCTTC.

Only one count was recorded for this clone. The genes are TRBV5-5 and TRBJ2-2; no clear D gene. Trimming took 2 bases from V and 0 from J, leaving 17 bases between them. This CDR3 has 18 residues. In germline, CDR1 is SGHKS, CDR2 YYEKEE (reference sequence). The CDR3 bases are TGTGCCAGCAGCTTATATTCCGGCAGGCCCGCGAACACCGGGGAGCTGTTTTTT. Protein sequence: CASSLYSGRPANTGELFF.

J is TRBJ2-7 and V is TRBV5-1; 8 bases are shared with TRBD1. CDR1 SGHRS and CDR2 YFSETQ come from the germline V gene. V trimming: 4 bases; J trimming: 2 bases; junction bases outside the gene matches: 2. This CDR3 is built from 13 residues. The CDR3 sequence is CASSRTGTYEQYF. CDR3 in DNA: TGCGCCAGCAGCCGGACAGGGACCTACGAGCAGTACTTC.

The chain recombines TRBV5-5 with TRBJ2-3, with 7 bases lining up with TRBD1. Unmatched junction bases numbered 6, after V lost 6 bases and J lost 2 bases. The CDR3 contains 14 residues. CDR1 and CDR2 (germline): SGHKS, YYEKEE (reference sequence). CDR3: CASNRQGDTDTQYF. CDR3 nucleotide sequence: TGTGCCAGCAACCGACAGGGTGACACAGATACGCAGTATTTT.

V usage is TRBV25-1 and J usage is TRBJ2-7; TRBD1 aligns across 7 bases. The germline gives CDR1 MGHDK, CDR2 SYGVNS. The ends lost 4 bases at V and 4 bases at J; junction bases unmatched: 7. The CDR3 loop spans 14 amino acids. CDR3 DNA sequence: TGTGCCAGCAGTGGCACCAGGGGGAATTACGAGCAGTACTTC. This sequence encodes CASSGTRGNYEQYF.

The chain recombines TRBV28 with TRBJ2-2, with 9 bases aligning to TRBD1. The CDR3 is made up of 16 amino acids. The V gene end was trimmed by 4 bases and the J gene end by 6 bases; junction bases not matched to a gene: 9. CDR1 is MDHEN and CDR2 is SYDVKM in the germline V gene. The CDR3 is CASSYTPGTGSGELFF. For the CDR3, the DNA is TGTGCCAGCAGTTACACCCCCGGGACAGGGTCCGGGGAGCTGTTTTTT.

V gene TRBV6-1 combines with J gene TRBJ1-1; D not certain. The germline gives CDR1 MNHNS, CDR2 SASEGT. The V gene lost 6 bases and the J gene lost 1 base, with 3 bases spanning the gap. The CDR3 is 11 residues long. The CDR3, as DNA: TGTGCCAGCAGAGCGAACACTGAAGCTTTCTTT. Protein: CASRANTEAFF.

This chain uses TRBV6-1 with TRBJ2-3, with D possibly matching TRBD2 (5 bases). Germline V gene sequence: CDR1 MNHNS, CDR2 SASEGT. CDR3 length: 13 residues. V was cut by 0 bases and J by 10 bases, with 11 bases left in between. The CDR3 region has the DNA TGTGCCAGCAGTGAAGCGCCCCGGGATCCGCAGTATTTT. This translates into CASSEAPRDPQYF.

The chain is built from TRBV4-2 and TRBJ2-1; TRBD1 aligns across 7 bases. V was clipped by 3 bases and J by 5 bases; unmatched bases: 7. CDR1 is LGHNA and CDR2 is YNFKEQ in the germline V gene. The CDR3 loop spans 15 amino acids. The CDR3 loop reads CASSHADRDDNEQFF. The DNA for the CDR3 is TGTGCCAGCAGCCATGCCGACAGGGATGACAATGAGCAGTTCTTC.

V gene TRBV19 combines with J gene TRBJ2-1, with no clear D. CDR3 length: 13 residues. Deletions cut 7 bases from V and 4 bases from J, with 11 bases between. From germline, CDR1 is LNHDA and CDR2 SQIVND (reference sequence). CDR3 residues: CASNRGSYNEQFF. The CDR3 DNA reads as TGTGCCAGTAACCGCGGCAGTTACAATGAGCAGTTCTTC.

The V gene is TRBV10-3, the J gene TRBJ1-5, with a possible D match to TRBD1 (5 bases). Trimming left V 0 bases short and J 11 bases short, with 17 bases between. The germline V gene has CDR1 ENHRY and CDR2 SYGVKD. There are 15 residues in the CDR3. The CDR3 reads CAISESVTTGGTQHF. CDR3 coding DNA: TGTGCCATCAGTGAGTCGGTCACCACGGGGGGGACCCAGCATTTT.

Here the CDR3 DNA reads TGTGCCAGCAGCACAAATGGCAGGGATAATTCACCCCTCCACTTT. Protein product: CASSTNGRDNSPLHF. The chain has TRBV9 and TRBJ1-6; D may be TRBD1 (5 bases). Per the germline V gene, CDR1 is SGDLS and CDR2 is YYNGEE. The CDR3 contains 15 residues. Trimming removed 4 bases from V and 5 bases from J, with 13 bases in between.

The genes are TRBV6-5 and TRBJ1-1; D remains ambiguous. The CDR3 totals 14 residues. The germline CDR1 and CDR2 sequences are MNHEY and SVGAGI. V lost 3 bases and J lost 10, with 18 bases in between. The CDR3 bases are TGTGCCAGCAGTTATTATCCGGGAGGATACGGAGCTTTCTTT. This sequence encodes CASSYYPGGYGAFF.

V gene TRBV2 combines with J gene TRBJ2-3; no reliable D call. V lost 2 bases to trimming and J lost 0 bases, with 15 bases between them. The CDR3 has 17 residues. Looked up from germline, CDR1 is SNHLY and CDR2 is FYNNEI. The DNA of the CDR3 is TGTGCCAGCAGTGAATCCCCGGGTGGAATTAGCACAGATACGCAGTATTTT. This sequence encodes CASSESPGGISTDTQYF. Together with reference TRBV2 and TRBJ2-3, the CDR3 gives the full variable domain: EPEVTQTPSHQVTQMGQEVILRCVPISNHLYFYWYRQILGQKVEFLVSFYNNEISEKSEIFDDQFSVERPDGSNFTLKIRSTKLEDSAMYFCASSESPGGISTDTQYFGPGTRLTVL.

In this sample, this clone turned up a few times. The chain employs TRBV7-3 and TRBJ2-2; 7 positions match TRBD2. The J segment lost 7 bases and the V segment lost 5 bases, leaving 10 bases of the junction unmatched. Germline CDR1 and CDR2: SGHTA and FQGTGA. This CDR3 is built from 15 residues. This CDR3 is CASSPTTSNHGELFF. The CDR3, as DNA: TGTGCCAGCAGCCCTACGACTAGCAATCACGGGGAGCTGTTTTTT.

The rearrangement joins TRBV18 to TRBJ2-3; D possibly matches TRBD1 or TRBD2 (5 bases each). This CDR3 spans 16 amino acids. Germline V gene data show CDR1 as KGHSH and CDR2 as LQKENI. With 2 bases removed from V and 5 bases from J, the gap between germline ends came to 17 bases. In DNA, the CDR3 is TGTGCCAGCTCACCATTTGGGACCCACAACGGAGATACGCAGTATTTT. The encoded protein is CASSPFGTHNGDTQYF.

V is TRBV7-9 and J is TRBJ2-5; D gene ambiguous. Germline V gene sequence: CDR1 SEHNR, CDR2 FQNEAQ (reference sequence). This CDR3 contains 16 residues. V was cut by 2 bases and J by 7 bases, with 20 bases left in between. The CDR3 DNA sequence: TGTGCCAGCAGCTTATACTCGGACGAACCTCAGGTGACCCAGTACTTC. It codes for CASSLYSDEPQVTQYF.

This clone was seen a single time. The chain employs TRBV7-9 and TRBJ2-5; 14 nucleotides match TRBD2. The germline V gene encodes CDR1 SEHNR and CDR2 FQNEAQ (reference sequence). This CDR3 spans 16 amino acids. Unmatched junction bases numbered 4, after V lost 5 bases and J lost 2 bases. CDR3 sequence reads: CASSLGTSGGQETQYF. The CDR3 DNA reads as TGTGCCAGCAGCCTGGGGACTAGCGGGGGTCAAGAGACCCAGTACTTC.

The chain carries TRBV19 and TRBJ1-4; TRBD1 matches 8 bases. Trimming at V came to 4 bases and at J to 5 bases, leaving 9 bases not matched to a gene. This CDR3 has 16 amino acids. The germline V gene has CDR1 LNHDA and CDR2 SQIVND (reference sequence). The CDR3 DNA follows: TGTGCCAGTAGTAAAACCAACAGGGGGGTGAATGAAAAACTGTTTTTT. It codes for CASSKTNRGVNEKLFF.

The genes are TRBV7-2 and TRBJ1-3; possibly TRBD1 for D (5 bases). The CDR3 has 15 residues. CDR1 and CDR2 (germline): SGHTA, FQGNSA. Trimming removed 8 bases from V and 2 bases from J, with 16 bases in between. CDR3 loop: CASGFRGATGNTIYF. The CDR3 DNA follows: TGTGCCAGCGGGTTCAGAGGGGCGACTGGAAACACCATATATTTT.

V is TRBV9 and J is TRBJ2-1; D not certain. The CDR3 is made up of 11 amino acids. Germline-derived CDR1 and CDR2 are SGDLS and YYNGEE. Trimming shortened V by 3 bases and J by 9 bases, and 7 bases separated the two germline ends. The CDR3, as DNA: TGTGCCAGCAGCGCGAATAGTGAGCAGTTCTTC. It encodes CASSANSEQFF.